This T cell receptor beta chain was obtained from a study of cytomegalovirus exposure and HLA in healthy donors. Study results and caveats: In vitro confirmation showed three CMV-associated chains to be CMV antigen specific.

This clone was recorded once. Antigen unknown. The PCR was carried out with 60 Vbeta primers and 13 Jbeta primers. Assay: immunoSEQ multiplex PCR; the TCRdb copy retains only in-frame clones and omits some. The sample includes some 120,000 clones, around 70% seen only once; the top ten take approximately 2.1%. The CDR3 is made up of 13 amino acids. Trimming left V 1 base short and J 6 bases short, with 9 bases between. Germline V gives CDR1 SEHNR, CDR2 FQNEAQ (reference sequence). This TCR derives from a woman aged 40 to 50 in good health and CMV-seropositive. The chain combines TRBV7-9 with TRBJ1-1; tentatively, D is TRBD1 (6 bases). Sequencing was performed on PBMCs. The CDR3 protein is CASSLVSGAEAFF. The CDR3 DNA reads TGTGCCAGCAGCTTAGTATCAGGGGCTGAAGCTTTCTTT.